This T cell receptor beta chain originates from a study of blood T cell repertoires in COVID-19. Study as a whole: Italy, Spain and the United States were the sources of the convalescent and acute COVID-19 samples.

With V trimmed by 6 bases and J by 2 bases, 9 bases remained unmatched. Per the germline V gene, CDR1 is MNHEY and CDR2 is SVGAGI. The CDR3 length is 15 residues. This clone occurred a few times. TCRdb keeps only in-frame clones here, not all; method: immunoSEQ multiplex PCR. The sample holds over 250,000 clones, more than 70% seen once. Sequencing used PBMCs or T cells enriched from blood (not recorded which). This chain connects TRBV6-5 to TRBJ1-2; the match to TRBD1 covers 7 bases. The receptor was derived from a woman aged 55-69 years in a cohort exposed to, infected with or recovered from COVID-19 (not recorded which). The CDR3: CASSPLGTENYGYTF. CDR3 DNA sequence: TGTGCCAGCAGCCCACTTGGGACAGAGAACTATGGCTACACCTTC.